Described below is a single TCR beta chain sequence and its context. Its specificity is not known. This specimen comes from a study of OX40 agonist ivuxolimab in advanced cancers. Study observations and caveats: In general, CD8+ T cells held more expanded clones than CD4+ did, on average.

Data came from immunoSEQ multiplex PCR; TCRdb stores just in-frame clones and leaves some out. The sample consists of 100,000 or so clones, around 91% of them appearing once. The sample here was CD4+ or CD8+ T cells sorted from blood, taken in a trial of the OX40 agonist ivuxolimab. The clonotype comes from an adult with an advanced solid tumor such as melanoma, head and neck, liver or kidney cancer.

The CDR3 DNA reads as TGTGCCAGCAGTCAGGTTGTTGACACTGAAGCTTTCTTT. Translation: CASSQVVDTEAFF. The chain uses TRBV27 and TRBJ1-1; the D is unclear. CDR3 length equals 13 residues. Germline V CDR1 and CDR2: MNHEY, SMNVEV (reference sequence). V lost 5 bases to trimming and J lost 3 bases, with 10 bases between them.